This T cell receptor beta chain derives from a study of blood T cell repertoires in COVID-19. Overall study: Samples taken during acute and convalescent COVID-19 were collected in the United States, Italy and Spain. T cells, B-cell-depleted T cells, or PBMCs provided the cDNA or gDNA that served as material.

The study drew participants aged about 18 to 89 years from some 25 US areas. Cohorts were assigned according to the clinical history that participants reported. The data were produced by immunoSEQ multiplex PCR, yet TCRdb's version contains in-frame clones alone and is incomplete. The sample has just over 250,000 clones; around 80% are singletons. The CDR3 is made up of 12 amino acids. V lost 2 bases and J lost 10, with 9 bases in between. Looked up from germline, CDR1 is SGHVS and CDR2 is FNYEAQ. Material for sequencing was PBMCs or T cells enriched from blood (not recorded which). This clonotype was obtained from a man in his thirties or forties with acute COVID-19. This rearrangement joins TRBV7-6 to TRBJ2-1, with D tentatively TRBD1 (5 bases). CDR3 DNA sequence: TGTGCCAGCAGCTTACTGGGGCGAGAGCAGTTCTTC. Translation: CASSLLGREQFF.